This entry is about one T cell receptor (beta chain). The V end lost 0 bases, the J end lost 5 bases, and 9 bases lay between the germline ends. Germline loops: CDR1 LGHNA, CDR2 YSLEER. The CDR3 sequence is 14 residues long. Clones were read by immunoSEQ multiplex PCR, and TCRdb kept only the in-frame ones, dropping some. The sample consists of some 34,000 clones, 80% to 95% of them appearing once. The data stem from a study of T cell changes during pregnancy in multiple sclerosis. The rearrangement joins TRBV4-3 to TRBJ2-3; D is unclear. Sequenced here: CD4+ T cells from peripheral blood mononuclear cells, sampled in the third trimester of pregnancy. The source is a female donor in good health, enrolled as a control in a pregnancy study. In nucleotides, the CDR3 is TGCGCCAGCAGCCAAGAGGGTCCAGGAGATACGCAGTATTTT. Its translation: CASSQEGPGDTQYF.